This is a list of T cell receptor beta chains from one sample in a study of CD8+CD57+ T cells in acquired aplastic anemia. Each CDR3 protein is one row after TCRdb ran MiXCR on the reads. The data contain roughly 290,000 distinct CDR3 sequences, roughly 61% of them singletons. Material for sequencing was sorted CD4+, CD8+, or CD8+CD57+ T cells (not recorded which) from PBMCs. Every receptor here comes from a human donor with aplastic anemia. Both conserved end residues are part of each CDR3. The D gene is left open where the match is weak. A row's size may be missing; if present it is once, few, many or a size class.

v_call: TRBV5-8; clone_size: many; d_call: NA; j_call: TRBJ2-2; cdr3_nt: TGTGCCAGCAGCTTGGAGCGGAACACCGGGGAGCTGTTTTTT; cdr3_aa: CASSLERNTGELFF
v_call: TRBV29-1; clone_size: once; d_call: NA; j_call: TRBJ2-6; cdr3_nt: TGCAGCGTTGAAAGGGGGTCTGGGGCCAACGTCCTGACTTTC; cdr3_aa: CSVERGSGANVLTF
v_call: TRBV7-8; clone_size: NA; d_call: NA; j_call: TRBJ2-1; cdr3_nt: TGTGCCAGCAGCTGTCAGTGCCAGGGGACTTACAATGAGCAGTTCTTC; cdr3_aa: CASSCQCQGTYNEQFF
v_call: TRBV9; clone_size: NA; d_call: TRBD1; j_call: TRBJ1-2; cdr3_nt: TGTGCCAGCAGCCAATTCGACAGGGATGATGGCTACACCTTC; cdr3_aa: CASSQFDRDDGYTF
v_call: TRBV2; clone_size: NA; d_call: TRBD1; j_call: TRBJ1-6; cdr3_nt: TGTGCCAGCCGGCGGGACAGAACATCACCCCTCCACTTT; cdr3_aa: CASRRDRTSPLHF
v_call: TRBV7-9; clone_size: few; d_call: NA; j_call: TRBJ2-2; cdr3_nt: TGTGCCAGCAGCATCAACACCGGGGAGCTGTTTTTT; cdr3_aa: CASSINTGELFF
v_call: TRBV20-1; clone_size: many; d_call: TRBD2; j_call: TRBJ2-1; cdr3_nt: TGCAGTGCTAGAACTAGCGGGGGGGCCCCCAATGAGCAGTTCTTC; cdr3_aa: CSARTSGGAPNEQFF
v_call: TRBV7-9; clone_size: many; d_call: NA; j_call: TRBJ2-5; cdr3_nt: TGTGCCAGCAGCTTAGGGGCCCCCGAAGGGACCCAGTACTTC; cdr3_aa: CASSLGAPEGTQYF
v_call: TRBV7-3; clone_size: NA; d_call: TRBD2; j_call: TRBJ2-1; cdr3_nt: TGTGCCAGCAGCTTCGGCAGCGGGGGACTACCGCAAAATGAGCAGTTCTTC; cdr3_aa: CASSFGSGGLPQNEQFF
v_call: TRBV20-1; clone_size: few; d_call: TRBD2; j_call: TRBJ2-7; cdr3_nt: TGCAGTGCTAGACAAGGGACTAGCTACGAGCAGTACTTC; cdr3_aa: CSARQGTSYEQYF
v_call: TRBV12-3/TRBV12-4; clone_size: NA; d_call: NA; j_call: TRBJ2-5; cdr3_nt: TGTGCCAGCAGTTTGCCAGGGACTTCTCTAGAGACCCAGTACTTC; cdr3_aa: CASSLPGTSLETQYF
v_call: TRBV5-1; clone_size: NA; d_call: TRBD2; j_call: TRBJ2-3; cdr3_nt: TGCGCCAGCAGGAGTCTAGCGGAGGCAGATACGCAGTATTTT; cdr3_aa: CASRSLAEADTQYF
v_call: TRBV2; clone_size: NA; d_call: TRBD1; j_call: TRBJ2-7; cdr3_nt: TGTGCCAGCATTGGGACAGGCCGCCCTAAGGAGCAGTACTTC; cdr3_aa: CASIGTGRPKEQYF
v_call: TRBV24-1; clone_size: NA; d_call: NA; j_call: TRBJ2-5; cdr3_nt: TGTGCCACCAGTGATTTGACAGAGACCCAGTACTTC; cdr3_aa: CATSDLTETQYF
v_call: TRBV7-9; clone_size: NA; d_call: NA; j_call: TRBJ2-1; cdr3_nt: TGTGCCAGCAGCTTCCGGGACAGGCGGGAGGGTGAGCAGTTCTTC; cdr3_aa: CASSFRDRREGEQFF
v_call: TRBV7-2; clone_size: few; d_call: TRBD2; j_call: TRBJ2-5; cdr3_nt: TGTGCCAGCAGCTTAGCTTCTCCTCGGGGGGGGGGGCGGGAGACCCAGTACTTC; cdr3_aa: CASSLASPRGGGRETQYF
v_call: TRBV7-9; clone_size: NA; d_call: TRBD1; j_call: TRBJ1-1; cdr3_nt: TGTGCCAGCAGCCACAGGGGGCTGAACACTGAAGCTTTCTTT; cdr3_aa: CASSHRGLNTEAFF
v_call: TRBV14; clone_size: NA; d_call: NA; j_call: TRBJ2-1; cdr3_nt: TGTGCCAGCAGCAACTACGCAGGGTCCTCCTACAATGAGCAGTTCTTC; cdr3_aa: CASSNYAGSSYNEQFF
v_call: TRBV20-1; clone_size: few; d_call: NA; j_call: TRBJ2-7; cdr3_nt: TGCAGTGCTAGAACAGGGCCCTACGAGCAGTACTTC; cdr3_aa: CSARTGPYEQYF
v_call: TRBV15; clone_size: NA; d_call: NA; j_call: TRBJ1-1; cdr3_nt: TGTGCCACCAGCAGTGAGGATGAGAACACTGAAGCTTTCTTT; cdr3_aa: CATSSEDENTEAFF
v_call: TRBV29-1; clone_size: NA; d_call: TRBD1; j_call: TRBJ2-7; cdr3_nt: TGCAGCGTTGATAAGGGACAGGGGGCAGGCGAGCAGTACTTC; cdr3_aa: CSVDKGQGAGEQYF
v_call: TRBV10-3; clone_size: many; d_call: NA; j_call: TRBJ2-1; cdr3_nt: TGTGCCATCACAAGGGACGGGGTGGATGAGCAGTTCTTC; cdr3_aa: CAITRDGVDEQFF
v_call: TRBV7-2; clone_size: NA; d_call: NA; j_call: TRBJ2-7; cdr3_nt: TGTGCCAGCAGCTTAATGGTACAGTCCTACGAGCAGTACTTC; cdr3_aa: CASSLMVQSYEQYF